This TCR beta chain was captured in a study of cytomegalovirus exposure and HLA in healthy donors. PCR amplification relied on 60 Vbeta primers (plus 13 Jbeta primers). Sequenced by immunoSEQ multiplex PCR; TCRdb stores in-frame clones only, minus some. The sample lists approximately 170,000 clones; around 79% were seen once. Study results and caveats: Earlier analysis yielded a pattern in which most TCR beta V segments were productive about 87% or about 30% of the time.

V lost 4 bases and J lost 8; bases outside the gene matches: 10. Germline-derived CDR1 and CDR2 are KGHSH and LQKENI. This CDR3 has 16 residues. With respect to this clone: Its specificity is unknown.

The TCR originated in a woman aged 35 to 49 in good health and CMV-seropositive. The sequencing input was PBMCs. The rearrangement uses TRBV18 and TRBJ1-6; 8 nucleotides align to TRBD1. The CDR3 sequence: CASSLHTPGQDSPLHF. The CDR3 DNA reads as TGTGCCAGCTCACTTCACACTCCGGGACAGGATTCACCCCTCCACTTT.